The 24 T cell receptor beta chains below come from one sample, sequenced in a study of blood T cell repertoires in COVID-19. Only in-frame clones appear in the TCRdb table, and some are missing; sequencing was by immunoSEQ multiplex PCR. The sample carries some 320,000 clones, approximately 89% recorded once. The sequenced sample consisted of PBMCs or T cells enriched from blood (not recorded which). All receptors derive from a woman under 40 who had recovered from COVID-19.

This clone was seen only once. The genes are TRBV7-9 and TRBJ2-1; TRBD1 matches at 10 bases. Trimming at V came to 3 bases and at J to 9 bases, leaving 8 bases not matched to a gene. Germline values: CDR1 SEHNR, CDR2 FQNEAQ (reference sequence). This CDR3 is 15 amino acids long. The CDR3: CASSFDRGRRGEQFF. DNA of the CDR3: TGTGCCAGCAGCTTCGACAGGGGGCGCCGGGGTGAGCAGTTCTTC.

The gene calls are TRBV10-3 and TRBJ2-3, with TRBD1 as a possible D gene (6 bases). CDR3 length: 15 amino acids. In germline, CDR1 is ENHRY, CDR2 SYGVKD. V gave up 6 bases and J gave up 4 bases, with 17 bases separating them. The CDR3 DNA is TGTGCCATCAGCCACAGGGACGGACAGCCAGATACGCAGTATTTT. This sequence encodes CAISHRDGQPDTQYF.

The chain links TRBV5-4 to TRBJ2-1; D possibly corresponds to TRBD1 (7 bases). Trimming removed 4 bases from V and 5 bases from J, with 16 bases in between. The germline V gene encodes CDR1 SGHNT and CDR2 YYREEE (reference sequence). The CDR3 runs 15 residues. The CDR3 spells CASSSRGAGDNEQFF. The CDR3 DNA reads as TGTGCCAGCAGCAGCAGGGGGGCCGGGGACAATGAGCAGTTCTTC.

The chain combines TRBV28 with TRBJ2-4; 7 positions agree with TRBD1. The CDR3 has 14 amino acids. V shed 6 bases and J 5 bases; nucleotides not matched to a gene: 7. Germline V gene lookup returns CDR1 MDHEN and CDR2 SYDVKM. The chain's CDR3 is CASRGTVVQNIQYF. As DNA, the CDR3 is TGTGCCAGCAGGGGGACAGTAGTCCAAAACATTCAGTACTTC.

This chain joins TRBV18 and TRBJ2-7; tentatively, D is TRBD2 (5 bases). The CDR3 sequence is 14 residues long. CDR1 is KGHSH, CDR2 LQKENI, per germline. V was pared by 3 bases and J by 5 bases, with 14 bases between. CDR3 region: CASSPGGALDEQYF. CDR3 coding DNA: TGTGCCAGCTCACCTGGAGGTGCCCTCGACGAGCAGTACTTC.

V is TRBV11-2 and J is TRBJ2-1; 7 bases match TRBD1. Germline values: CDR1 SGHAT, CDR2 FQNNGV. The CDR3 is 13 residues long. V was pared by 3 bases and J by 9 bases, with 5 bases of the junction left unmatched. CDR3 sequence reads: CASSLTGLGEQFF. The CDR3, as DNA: TGTGCCAGCAGCTTGACAGGGCTGGGTGAGCAGTTCTTC.

The chain combines TRBV27 with TRBJ1-1; D perhaps matches TRBD1 (6 bases). Trimming left V 2 bases short and J 0 bases short, with 10 bases between. The CDR3 consists of 15 residues. CDR1 is MNHEY, CDR2 SMNVEV, per germline (reference sequence). The CDR3 spells CASSLGRGMNTEAFF. As DNA, the CDR3 is TGTGCCAGCAGTTTAGGCAGGGGTATGAACACTGAAGCTTTCTTT.

This rearrangement joins TRBV29-1 to TRBJ1-1; D not resolved. In germline, CDR1 is SQVTM, CDR2 ANQGSEA. Deletions cut 6 bases from V and 3 bases from J, with 11 bases between. The CDR3 is made up of 12 amino acids. For the CDR3, the DNA is TGCAGCGTCACCGCGGGGTACACTGAAGCTTTCTTT. It codes for CSVTAGYTEAFF.

V gene TRBV15 combines with J gene TRBJ2-1; TRBD2 matches at 12 bases. CDR1 and CDR2 (germline): LNHNV, YYDKDF (reference sequence). The trim removed 1 base at V and 4 bases at J, leaving 8 bases unmatched. CDR3 size: 18 residues. CDR3 sequence (DNA): TGTGCCACCAGCAGAGGCCTAGCGGGGGGGCCGCTTTACAATGAGCAGTTCTTC. Its protein is CATSRGLAGGPLYNEQFF.

The chain carries TRBV30 and TRBJ1-4; TRBD1 matches 8 bases. Germline trimming cut 3 bases from V and 8 bases from J; bases unmatched to any gene: 5. This CDR3 contains 13 residues. Germline V gene data show CDR1 as GTSNPN and CDR2 as SVGIG (reference sequence). The CDR3 sequence: CAWSLTGGEKLFF. CDR3 DNA: TGTGCCTGGAGCCTAACAGGGGGAGAAAAACTGTTTTTT.

This clone occurred once. The J gene is TRBJ1-1, the V gene TRBV20-1; D gene ambiguous. Germline CDR1 reads DFQATT; CDR2 reads SNEGSKA (reference sequence). The V and J ends lost 3 bases and 3 bases respectively, with 11 bases between them. The CDR3 is made up of 13 amino acids. CDR3 DNA sequence: TGCAGTGCTAGTCATCTTCGGGACACTGAAGCTTTCTTT. It codes for CSASHLRDTEAFF.

The V gene is TRBV25-1, the J gene TRBJ2-5; 9 positions agree with TRBD1. CDR1 is MGHDK and CDR2 is SYGVNS in the germline V gene. CDR3 length: 13 amino acids. V trimming: 3 bases; J trimming: 4 bases; junction bases outside the gene matches: 0. The CDR3 DNA reads TGTGCCAGCAGTGAGGACAGGGGAGAGACCCAGTACTTC. It is translated as CASSEDRGETQYF.

The chain recombines TRBV4-1 with TRBJ1-1, with TRBD1 matching over 9 bases. The germline V gene has CDR1 MGHRA and CDR2 YSYEKL. The CDR3 is 15 residues long. Trimming cost V 2 bases and J 5 bases; bases outside gene matches: 6. The DNA of the CDR3 is TGCGCCAGCAGCCAACCGGACAGGGGTCGGACTGAAGCTTTCTTT. Protein product: CASSQPDRGRTEAFF.

The V gene is TRBV2, the J gene TRBJ1-5; maybe TRBD1 (5 bases). CDR1 SNHLY and CDR2 FYNNEI come from the germline V gene. Trimming took off 3 bases at V and 11 bases at J, with 8 bases between the two ends. There are 11 residues in the CDR3. In nucleotides, the CDR3 is TGTGCCAGCAGTGATTGGGGGGCCCAGCATTTT. This encodes CASSDWGAQHF.

J is TRBJ1-2 and V is TRBV10-3, with a tentative D call TRBD1 (5 bases). From germline, CDR1 is ENHRY and CDR2 SYGVKD. V lost 2 bases, J lost 5 bases, and 12 bases lay in between. The CDR3 loop spans 14 amino acids. The CDR3 DNA follows: TGTGCCATCAGTGAGGAGTCAGGGTATTATGGCTACACCTTC. Its protein is CAISEESGYYGYTF.

This clone was observed a single time. The rearrangement links TRBV25-1 to TRBJ1-1; D gene uncertain. The CDR3 runs to 12 residues. Trimming took 3 bases from V and 5 from J, leaving 7 bases between them. Germline CDR1 is MGHDK and CDR2 is SYGVNS. CDR3 bases: TGTGCCAGCAGTGAGGCAGGTACTGAAGCTTTCTTT. Translation: CASSEAGTEAFF.

The V gene is TRBV19, the J gene TRBJ1-6, with a tentative D call TRBD1 (5 bases). The ends were cut back, 3 bases at V and 7 bases at J, with 19 bases in the middle. Germline V CDR1 and CDR2: LNHDA, SQIVND (reference sequence). This CDR3 comprises 17 residues. CDR3 residues: CASSMTAQFYLNSPLHF. Written as DNA, the CDR3 is TGTGCCAGTAGTATGACAGCCCAGTTTTACCTCAATTCACCCCTCCACTTT. The full variable domain, with the rest looked up from reference TRBV19 and TRBJ1-6, is DGGITQSPKYLFRKEGQNVTLSCEQNLNHDAMYWYRQDPGQGLRLIYYSQIVNDFQKGDIAEGYSVSREKKESFPLTVTSAQKNPTAFYLCASSMTAQFYLNSPLHFGNGTRLTVT.

The CDR3 DNA is TGTGCCAGCAGCTGGGGACAGACCTCTCGGAATGAGCAGTTCTTC. Its protein product is CASSWGQTSRNEQFF. The chain recombines TRBV11-3 with TRBJ2-1, with 7 nucleotides matching TRBD1. V lost 4 bases, J lost 7 bases, and 10 bases stayed unmatched. Germline assignment: CDR1 SGHNT and CDR2 YENEEA. This CDR3 has 15 residues.

The chain uses TRBV5-1 and TRBJ2-3; the match to TRBD2 covers 9 bases. The CDR3 is 15 residues long. The V gene's germline CDR1 is SGHRS and CDR2 YFSETQ. V was clipped by 5 bases and J by 5 bases; unmatched bases: 9. The CDR3 nucleotides read TGCGCCAGCAGACGCCAACAAGCGGGGGGAGATACGCAGTATTTT. This gives the protein CASRRQQAGGDTQYF.

V and J are TRBV7-9 and TRBJ1-6; D is uncertain. From germline, CDR1 is SEHNR and CDR2 FQNEAQ (reference sequence). The CDR3 has 16 residues. Trimming removed 4 bases from V and 8 bases from J, with 18 bases in between. The CDR3 DNA follows: TGTGCCAGCAGCTCAAATAGAGGCGGGGAAGATTCACCCCTCCACTTT. Its protein is CASSSNRGGEDSPLHF.

V gene TRBV28 combines with J gene TRBJ2-7, with D tentatively TRBD2 (6 bases). Trimming stripped 3 bases from V and 1 base from J, with 13 bases between. Germline CDR1 is MDHEN and CDR2 is SYDVKM. CDR3 size: 15 residues. The CDR3 DNA is TGTGCCAGCAGTTTTCCGGCGGGGTTGTCCTACGAGCAGTACTTC. It encodes CASSFPAGLSYEQYF.

This chain connects TRBV19 to TRBJ1-5; unclear D gene. The V gene's germline CDR1 is LNHDA and CDR2 SQIVND (reference sequence). V lost 3 bases and J 1 base, leaving 10 bases between the germline ends. The CDR3 loop spans 15 amino acids. The DNA of the CDR3 is TGTGCCAGTAGTATGGGAGGTTGGAGCAATCAGCCCCAGCATTTT. It translates to CASSMGGWSNQPQHF.

V is TRBV12-3 or TRBV12-4 and J is TRBJ1-5; D remains unclear. The CDR3 loop spans 11 amino acids. V gave up 4 bases and J gave up 9 bases, with 7 bases separating them. DNA of the CDR3: TGTGCCAGCAGTTCTGCGGGGCCCCAGCATTTT. Amino acids: CASSSAGPQHF.

In its sample, this clone was seen a few times. The V gene is TRBV7-3, the J gene TRBJ2-3, with 8 nucleotides matching TRBD2. Looked up from germline, CDR1 is SGHTA and CDR2 is FQGTGA. This CDR3 is built from 12 residues. V trimming: 4 bases; J trimming: 12 bases; junction bases outside the gene matches: 6. The CDR3, as DNA: TGTGCCAGCAGCTCCGGGAGGGGGGTACAGTATTTT. Encoded protein: CASSSGRGVQYF. Drawing the rest from reference TRBV7-3 and TRBJ2-3, the complete variable domain is GAGVSQTPSNKVTEKGKYVELRCDPISGHTALYWYRQSLGQGPEFLIYFQGTGAADDSGLPNDRFFAVRPEGSVSTLKIQRTERGDSAVYLCASSSGRGVQYFGPGTRLTVL.